Listed here is a single T cell receptor (beta chain). Its antigen is currently not known. No base qualities exist here, and no much larger clone lies one base off it. The immunoSEQ Assay, a bias-controlled multiplex PCR, was used to amplify TCRbeta CDR3 regions from genomic DNA. The authors' pipeline ran thus. The number of nucleated cells in each sample was estimated by amplification of reference gene primers within the assay. To quantify the absolute abundance of each unique TCRbeta CDR3 rearrangement, sequence reads were collapsed and filtered. For each sample, productive Simpson clonality was calculated as the square root of Simpson's diversity index across productive rearrangements. TCRdb carries this immuneACCESS record with in-frame sequences only. Its versions omit some clonotypes, under half of them owing to an unresolved V gene in the studies checked, with the rest unexplained. That table gives V, J and clone size, and the DNA gave D and trimming. Counted in this sample were more than 110,000 clones; 84% of them appeared once. The ten biggest clones cover around 8% of the sample.

Whole blood was collected in K2EDTA tubes by collaborating institutions according to the institutions' own protocols. For TCRbeta analysis, collaborators shipped samples in one of three forms: frozen whole blood, isolated PBMCs, or DNA extracted from either of those sample types. These data come from a study of blood T cell repertoires in COVID-19 (dated by TCRdb to about 2020). General notes on the study: Collaborator samples came from the United States, Italy and Spain and covered acute and convalescent phases of COVID-19. The material from the prospective study consisted of cDNA or gDNA derived from T cells, B-cell-depleted T cells, or PBMCs. The dataset comprised deeply sampled blood TCRbeta repertoires from subjects exposed to, actively infected with, or recovered from COVID-19. The repertoires were made available in a free public database intended to serve as a resource for research on the immune response to SARS-CoV-2. Samples came from the ongoing ImmuneRACE study (first 160 participants) plus 1,254 subjects from 6 global collaborators. The sample metadata nearly always contained a de-identified subject ID, COVID-19 status, age in years and sex. HLA class I and class II types, where available, came from metadata supplied by the sample provider rather than from assay-based typing.

On the study overall, not on this receptor specifically: How much clinical and demographic metadata was included differed by source and by participant, and the metadata was provided uncurated.

Specimen: peripheral blood. The clonotype was recovered from a human donor in a cohort sampled during active COVID-19.

The CDR3 region reads CASSPRSSGNIQYF. The bases are TGTGCCAGCAGCCCTAGGAGCAGCGGTAACATTCAGTACTTC. This receptor chain uses TRBV7-2 and TRBJ2-4, and perhaps TRBD2 as D gene, on 5 matching bases. From the cysteine up to the phenylalanine, the CDR3 has a length of 14 residues. Only the CDR3 DNA stays, 42 bases, in frame from base 1. The germline V gene provides CDR1 SGHTA and CDR2 FQGNSA. V drops 5 bases and J drops 7 bases, leaving 15 bases in between.